What follows are 2 T cell receptor beta chains derived from one specimen sequenced in a study of T cell clones after liver transplantation. This table comes from immunoSEQ multiplex PCR, and its TCRdb copy is limited to in-frame clones, with some not included. The data show roughly 49,000 clones, about 69% seen once. Sequencing was performed on CD4+ T cells from blood, taken more than 52 months after liver transplant. The receptors derive from a human patient who received a liver transplant. Some T cells may be graft donor cells.

The chain recombines TRBV29-1 with TRBJ2-5, with unresolved D. This CDR3 has 12 residues. The V end lost 4 bases, the J end lost 1 base, and 7 bases lay between the germline ends. Germline CDR1 SQVTM, CDR2 ANQGSEA. The CDR3 region has the DNA TGCAGCGTTGGTCCGCGCCAAGAGACCCAGTACTTC. This encodes CSVGPRQETQYF.

This clone was recorded a few times. This chain connects TRBV25-1 to TRBJ2-3; D is possibly TRBD1 (5 bases). Germline V gives CDR1 MGHDK, CDR2 SYGVNS. CDR3 length: 16 amino acids. Trimming pared 4 bases from V and 0 bases from J, leaving 14 bases between. This CDR3 reads CASSGTGKGSTDTQYF. The CDR3 nucleotides read TGTGCCAGCAGTGGAACAGGTAAAGGGAGCACAGATACGCAGTATTTT.